This T cell receptor beta chain derives from a study of T cells in Graves' hyperthyroidism and ophthalmopathy. 10 ml of fresh peripheral blood supplied the PBMCs. This clonotype was counted between two and nine times. Its target is not known. General observations from the study: Ophthalmopathy was separated from stable hyperthyroidism by a 13 V-J model.

CDR3 length equals 15 residues. Deletions cut 6 bases from V and 3 bases from J, with 18 bases between. The germline V gene has CDR1 MNHNS and CDR2 SASEGT. Amplified regions were TCR beta CDR3 sequences from RNA transcripts. First-round RT-PCR with HTBI primers amplified the TCR CDR3 region. MiXCR, applied by TCRdb to the multiplex PCR reads, yields one record per CDR3 protein. The data contain approximately 220,000 distinct CDR3 sequences, around 19% of them seen just once; the ten biggest clones take up over 35%. The sample taken for sequencing was blood. The chain is built from TRBV6-1 and TRBJ2-7, with a possible D match to TRBD1 (5 bases). This TCR came from a man aged 35-49 years with Graves' hyperthyroidism. CDR3 in DNA: TGTGCCAGCAGCCAAAACCCAGGGCAGCACTACGAGCAGTACTTC. It specifies CASSQNPGQHYEQYF.